Each of the 23 T cell receptor beta chains below was sequenced from the same sample in a study of shared clonotypes between healthy human individuals. Some clones are missing from TCRdb's copy, which holds only in-frame ones; the method was immunoSEQ multiplex PCR. The sample holds more than 2,000,000 clones; 90% to 95% are singletons and the top ten take 0.11% to 0.15%. The source material was naive CD4+ T cells sorted from blood. The subset is: CD45RA+ positively selected. All receptors come from a man between 18 and 35 years old in good health.

The chain has TRBV28 and TRBJ2-6; D gene ambiguous. The CDR3 is 17 residues long. Trimming left V 6 bases short and J 1 base short, with 16 bases between. Per germline, CDR1 MDHEN and CDR2 SYDVKM. CDR3 protein: CASRPSGPGSGANVLTF. CDR3 bases: TGTGCCAGCAGGCCCTCCGGCCCCGGTTCTGGGGCCAACGTCCTGACTTTC.

In DNA form, the CDR3 reads TGTGCCAGCAGCTTGGACCTGGGGGCGGTGAACACTGAAGCTTTCTTT. It codes for CASSLDLGAVNTEAFF. The chain employs TRBV5-5 and TRBJ1-1, with D possibly TRBD1 on 6 matching bases. V was shortened by 0 bases and J by 0 bases, with 12 bases between the two germline ends. From germline, CDR1 is SGHKS and CDR2 YYEKEE (reference sequence). CDR3 length: 16 residues.

This clone was seen a few times. The V and J genes are TRBV15 and TRBJ1-6; D unclear. V shed 8 bases and J shed 9 bases, with 20 bases lying between them. The CDR3 consists of 15 residues. The germline V gene encodes CDR1 LNHNV and CDR2 YYDKDF (reference sequence). As DNA, the CDR3 is TGTGCCACCCGGGTTGGAGAGGCGCGAGCTTCACCCCTCCACTTT. As protein: CATRVGEARASPLHF.

The chain joins TRBV5-8 to TRBJ1-1; TRBD1 aligns across 11 bases. Trimming took 3 bases from V and 3 from J; bases not matched to a gene: 4. CDR1 is SGHTS, CDR2 YDEGEE, per germline. CDR3 size: 15 residues. In DNA form, the CDR3 reads TGTGCCAGCAGCTCCAGGACAGGGGGCTACACTGAAGCTTTCTTT. It specifies CASSSRTGGYTEAFF.

The chain links TRBV4-3 to TRBJ1-5; no reliable D call. There are 16 residues in the CDR3. From germline, CDR1 is LGHNA and CDR2 YSLEER. Trimming cost V 0 bases and J 0 bases, with 9 bases left between them. The CDR3 reads CASSQDLFPSNQPQHF. In DNA, the CDR3 is TGCGCCAGCAGCCAAGATCTTTTCCCTAGCAATCAGCCCCAGCATTTT.

The J gene is TRBJ2-7, the V gene TRBV25-1; D tentatively reads TRBD1 or TRBD2 (6 bases each). V dropped 9 bases and J dropped 2 bases, with 17 bases sitting between them. The CDR3 loop spans 14 amino acids. The germline gives CDR1 MGHDK, CDR2 SYGVNS. The CDR3 sequence is CARTLGGDTYEQYF. The DNA of the CDR3 is TGTGCCAGAACCCTAGGAGGGGACACCTACGAGCAGTACTTC.

With respect to this clone: Additional DNA sequences in this sample encode the identical CDR3. V is TRBV30 and J is TRBJ2-1; the D gene could be TRBD1 or TRBD2 (5 bases each). This CDR3 spans 13 amino acids. Germline loops: CDR1 GTSNPN, CDR2 SVGIG (reference sequence). Deletions cut 5 bases from V and 0 bases from J, with 8 bases between. CDR3 loop: CAWAGSSYNEQFF. CDR3 in DNA: TGTGCCTGGGCAGGGAGCTCCTACAATGAGCAGTTCTTC.

The chain recombines TRBV6-1 with TRBJ2-7; TRBD1 aligns across 7 bases. CDR3 length: 15 amino acids. Germline V gives CDR1 MNHNS, CDR2 SASEGT. V shed 2 bases, J shed 0 bases, and the junction held 4 bases outside the gene matches. DNA of the CDR3: TGTGCCAGCAGTGAACCTGCAGGGGGCTCCTACGAGCAGTACTTC. Its protein product is CASSEPAGGSYEQYF.

Worth noting for this clone: Other nucleotide sequences in the sample specify the same CDR3. The V call is TRBV7-3, the J call TRBJ1-1; D possibly corresponds to TRBD1 (6 bases). Germline assignment: CDR1 SGHTA and CDR2 FQGTGA. Trimming took off 0 bases at V and 1 base at J, with 6 bases between the two ends. This CDR3 has 14 residues. The CDR3 DNA follows: TGTGCCAGCAGCTTAACAGGGGGGAACACTGAAGCTTTCTTT. Encoded protein: CASSLTGGNTEAFF. Combining the CDR3 with reference TRBV7-3 and TRBJ1-1 gives the whole variable domain GAGVSQTPSNKVTEKGKYVELRCDPISGHTALYWYRQSLGQGPEFLIYFQGTGAADDSGLPNDRFFAVRPEGSVSTLKIQRTERGDSAVYLCASSLTGGNTEAFFGQGTRLTVV.

The chain links TRBV5-1 to TRBJ1-2; 7 bases fit TRBD1. CDR1 is SGHRS, CDR2 YFSETQ, per germline. The CDR3 extends over 18 amino acids. Germline trimming cut 4 bases from V and 0 bases from J; bases unmatched to any gene: 15. The CDR3 reads CASSRGELLTGTNYGYTF. The CDR3 nucleotides are TGCGCCAGCAGCAGAGGGGAACTATTGACAGGGACTAACTATGGCTACACCTTC.

The chain joins TRBV6-1 to TRBJ1-2; D gene ambiguous. V was pared by 7 bases and J by 8 bases, with 11 bases between. The length of the CDR3 is 11 residues. The germline V gene encodes CDR1 MNHNS and CDR2 SASEGT. CDR3 loop: CASNRGGGYTF. The CDR3 DNA is TGTGCCAGCAACAGAGGAGGAGGCTACACCTTC.

A single count supports this clone. The chain uses TRBV5-4 and TRBJ2-6; 10 bases map to TRBD2. This CDR3 spans 19 amino acids. After removal of 4 bases from V and 4 bases from J, the junction contained 14 bases not matched to a gene. Germline assignment: CDR1 SGHNT and CDR2 YYREEE (reference sequence). In DNA form, the CDR3 reads TGTGCCAGCAGCCCCGAGTGGGGAGCGGGGGGGCTCGGGGCCAACGTCCTGACTTTC. The encoded protein is CASSPEWGAGGLGANVLTF.

V usage is TRBV2 and J usage is TRBJ1-2; D not resolved. V lost 6 bases to trimming and J lost 4 bases, with 15 bases between them. Germline values: CDR1 SNHLY, CDR2 FYNNEI. CDR3 length: 14 residues. Written as DNA, the CDR3 is TGTGCCAGCAGGAGGACCCTCGGGAGCTATGGCTACACCTTC. Protein: CASRRTLGSYGYTF.

The chain combines TRBV19 with TRBJ2-5; D gene uncertain. Trimming removed 3 bases from V and 6 bases from J, with 11 bases in between. This CDR3 spans 13 amino acids. Germline V gives CDR1 LNHDA, CDR2 SQIVND (reference sequence). The CDR3 sequence: CASSIGQYQTQYF. DNA for the CDR3: TGTGCCAGTAGTATTGGCCAGTACCAGACCCAGTACTTC.

The chain links TRBV30 to TRBJ2-3; TRBD1 might be the D (5 bases). The V and J ends lost 2 bases and 4 bases respectively, with 13 bases between them. This CDR3 is 14 amino acids long. Germline lookup yields CDR1 GTSNPN and CDR2 SVGIG (reference sequence). The CDR3 is CAWSPFSGSDTQYF. CDR3 bases: TGTGCCTGGAGTCCGTTCTCAGGGTCAGATACGCAGTATTTT. Looking up the rest from reference TRBV30 and TRBJ2-3 gives the full variable domain: SQTIHQWPATLVQPVGSPLSLECTVEGTSNPNLYWYRQAAGRGLQLLFYSVGIGQISSEVPQNLSASRPQDRQFILSSKKLLLSDSGFYLCAWSPFSGSDTQYFGPGTRLTVL.

The chain combines TRBV2 with TRBJ2-7; D assignment may be TRBD1 or TRBD2 (5 bases each). The CDR3 sequence is 14 residues long. Deletions cut 6 bases from V and 0 bases from J, with 12 bases between. Germline CDR1 is SNHLY and CDR2 is FYNNEI. The CDR3 protein is CASRGSGTSYEQYF. CDR3 in DNA: TGTGCCAGCAGGGGATCCGGGACCTCCTACGAGCAGTACTTC.

The V gene is TRBV11-2, the J gene TRBJ2-5; D might be TRBD2 (6 bases). CDR1 is SGHAT and CDR2 is FQNNGV in the germline V gene. V was trimmed by 4 bases and J by 8 bases, leaving 17 bases between them. The CDR3 is 14 amino acids. The CDR3 protein is CASSSLASPGTQYF. The DNA of the CDR3 is TGTGCCAGCAGCTCTCTAGCGTCCCCAGGAACCCAGTACTTC.

V usage is TRBV27 and J usage is TRBJ2-4; D perhaps matches TRBD1 (6 bases). CDR1 is MNHEY and CDR2 is SMNVEV in the germline V gene (reference sequence). V was pared by 3 bases and J by 6 bases, with 15 bases between. The length of the CDR3 is 15 residues. This CDR3 is CASSLEARGGNIQYF. The CDR3 DNA is TGTGCCAGCAGTTTGGAAGCCAGGGGTGGAAACATTCAGTACTTC.

The V call is TRBV7-2, the J call TRBJ2-4; 11 bases are shared with TRBD2. Unmatched junction bases numbered 8, after V lost 1 base and J lost 0 bases. The CDR3 sequence is 19 residues long. Germline lookup yields CDR1 SGHTA and CDR2 FQGNSA. The CDR3 bases are TGTGCCAGCAGCTTAGTGCTAGCGGGGGGCCCCCTAGCCAAAAACATTCAGTACTTC. Translated: CASSLVLAGGPLAKNIQYF.

The rearrangement joins TRBV11-3 to TRBJ2-7; 9 nucleotides align to TRBD1. Trimming at V came to 5 bases and at J to 7 bases, leaving 15 bases not matched to a gene. The CDR3 is made up of 16 amino acids. The germline V gene encodes CDR1 SGHNT and CDR2 YENEEA. CDR3 amino acids: CASSHEKGTGLREQYF. CDR3 sequence (DNA): TGTGCCAGCAGCCACGAGAAGGGGACAGGGCTGAGGGAGCAGTACTTC.

The chain combines TRBV5-1 with TRBJ2-5, with TRBD1 matching over 7 bases. V lost 1 base to trimming and J lost 4 bases; unmatched junction nucleotides: 7. CDR1 is SGHRS and CDR2 is YFSETQ in the germline V gene. The CDR3 runs 15 residues. The CDR3 is CASSLTGVPTETQYF. CDR3 in DNA: TGCGCCAGCAGCTTGACAGGGGTGCCAACAGAGACCCAGTACTTC.

The chain is built from TRBV5-4 and TRBJ2-1; D call uncertain. In germline, CDR1 is SGHNT, CDR2 YYREEE (reference sequence). The length of the CDR3 is 15 residues. The V gene lost 2 bases and the J gene lost 8 bases, with 17 bases spanning the gap. Written as DNA, the CDR3 is TGTGCCAGCAGCTTAATTTTCCAAACTGACGATGAGCAGTTCTTC. Protein: CASSLIFQTDDEQFF.

The V and J genes are TRBV4-1 and TRBJ2-3; 8 positions agree with TRBD1. Germline V lookup: CDR1 MGHRA, CDR2 YSYEKL. The CDR3 runs 17 residues. Trimming cost V 1 base and J 0 bases; bases outside gene matches: 6. The CDR3 region is CASSQVFTGGSTDTQYF. The CDR3, as DNA: TGCGCCAGCAGCCAAGTGTTTACAGGGGGAAGCACAGATACGCAGTATTTT.